Following are 15 T cell receptor beta chains from one sample sequenced in a study of CD8 T cells in ankylosing spondylitis. TCRdb itself ran the 5' RACE reads through MiXCR, one entry per CDR3 protein. The sample consists of approximately 220,000 distinct CDR3 sequences, about 10% of them appearing once. The specimen was blood, either unsorted or a sorted T cell fraction (not recorded which). The receptors shown here come from a male donor with ankylosing spondylitis or in good health (not recorded which).

This clonotype was picked up many times. V is TRBV7-3 and J is TRBJ2-1, with 8 nucleotides matching TRBD2. V gave up 1 base and J gave up 4 bases; unmatched junction bases: 9. Germline V gene lookup returns CDR1 SGHTA and CDR2 FQGTGA. The CDR3 has 17 residues. The CDR3 DNA is TGTGCCAGCAGCTTAAATGCGCTAGCGGGCGTGTACAATGAGCAGTTCTTC. Translation: CASSLNALAGVYNEQFF. The whole variable domain, filled in from reference TRBV7-3 and TRBJ2-1, reads GAGVSQTPSNKVTEKGKYVELRCDPISGHTALYWYRQSLGQGPEFLIYFQGTGAADDSGLPNDRFFAVRPEGSVSTLKIQRTERGDSAVYLCASSLNALAGVYNEQFFGPGTRLTVL.

This clonotype was counted many times. The gene calls are TRBV5-1 and TRBJ2-1; perhaps TRBD1 as D (5 bases). The CDR3 covers 16 residues. Trimming removed 0 bases from V and 3 bases from J, with 13 bases in between. Germline CDR1 and CDR2: SGHRS and YFSETQ. The CDR3 spells CASSLEPGQFYNEQFF. The CDR3 region has the DNA TGCGCCAGCAGCTTGGAACCAGGGCAGTTCTACAATGAGCAGTTCTTC.

This clonotype was detected only a few times. The CDR3, as DNA: TGTGCCAGCAGCCCGGGACAGGGTTTTTGGGACAATGAGCAGTTCTTC. It is translated as CASSPGQGFWDNEQFF. The chain employs TRBV27 and TRBJ2-1; the match to TRBD1 covers 9 bases. CDR1 MNHEY and CDR2 SMNVEV come from the germline V gene (reference sequence). The CDR3 is made up of 16 amino acids. The junction had 11 bases not matched to a gene; V was cut back by 6 bases and J by 5 bases.

The CDR3 nucleotides are TGTGCCAGCAGCGTAGCGGTTGGGGGGGAGACCCAGTACTTC. It yields the protein CASSVAVGGETQYF. V usage is TRBV9 and J usage is TRBJ2-5, with D perhaps matching TRBD2 (6 bases). This CDR3 has 14 residues. Germline V lookup: CDR1 SGDLS, CDR2 YYNGEE. Trimming cost V 0 bases and J 5 bases, with 11 bases left between them.

The chain links TRBV7-2 to TRBJ2-7; the D gene is possibly TRBD1 (6 bases). The V and J ends lost 2 bases and 5 bases respectively, with 13 bases between them. CDR3 size: 14 residues. The germline V gene encodes CDR1 SGHTA and CDR2 FQGNSA. CDR3 nucleotides: TGTGCCAGCAGCTTACAGGGGAAAGTCAACGAGCAGTACTTC. It encodes CASSLQGKVNEQYF. Combining the CDR3 with reference TRBV7-2 and TRBJ2-7 gives the whole variable domain GAGVSQSPSNKVTEKGKDVELRCDPISGHTALYWYRQSLGQGLEFLIYFQGNSAPDKSGLPSDRFSAERTGGSVSTLTIQRTQQEDSAVYLCASSLQGKVNEQYFGPGTRLTVT.

This clonotype occurred many times. The genes are TRBV9 and TRBJ2-6; D is unresolved. The germline CDR1 and CDR2 sequences are SGDLS and YYNGEE. There are 19 residues in the CDR3. Trimming pared 0 bases from V and 0 bases from J, leaving 16 bases between. CDR3 nucleotides: TGTGCCAGCAGCGTAGCCACCCGGCAGTCTAGCTCTGGGGCCAACGTCCTGACTTTC. Amino acid sequence: CASSVATRQSSSGANVLTF.

In this sample, this clonotype turned up a few times. The chain joins TRBV25-1 to TRBJ1-5, with TRBD1 identical over 8 bases. Germline CDR1 MGHDK, CDR2 SYGVNS. This CDR3 has 14 residues. With 8 bases clipped from V and 2 bases from J, the junction kept 5 bases outside the gene matches. CDR3: CASATGGGNQPQHF. For the CDR3, the DNA is TGTGCCAGCGCTACAGGGGGAGGCAATCAGCCCCAGCATTTT.

This clonotype was found many times. This chain links TRBV12-3 or TRBV12-4 with TRBJ1-5; 10 nucleotides line up with TRBD1. This CDR3 contains 16 residues. Trimming at V came to 5 bases and at J to 3 bases, leaving 7 bases not matched to a gene. The CDR3 sequence: CASSQPGTGANQPQHF. The CDR3 DNA reads TGTGCCAGCAGTCAACCCGGGACAGGGGCCAATCAGCCCCAGCATTTT.

This clonotype was detected ten times or more. This chain joins TRBV20-1 and TRBJ1-5; possible D gene TRBD1, 5 bases. This CDR3 is built from 16 residues. Trimming took off 5 bases at V and 0 bases at J, with 17 bases between the two ends. The germline V gene has CDR1 DFQATT and CDR2 SNEGSKA (reference sequence). CDR3 amino acids: CSAHPGAAVSNQPQHF. CDR3 nucleotides: TGCAGTGCTCACCCCGGGGCAGCCGTTAGCAATCAGCCCCAGCATTTT.

This clonotype was found many times. This chain uses TRBV7-9 with TRBJ2-1, with no clear D. V gave up 7 bases and J gave up 4 bases, with 23 bases separating them. Germline V lookup: CDR1 SEHNR, CDR2 FQNEAQ (reference sequence). The CDR3 totals 17 residues. The CDR3 spells CASTGMGVVGEYNEQFF. DNA of the CDR3: TGTGCCAGCACCGGAATGGGCGTCGTTGGCGAATACAATGAGCAGTTCTTC.

Notes on this clonotype: A much larger clonotype is one base distant, so this may be a read error. The V call is TRBV3-1, the J call TRBJ2-5; D gene ambiguous. There are 15 residues in the CDR3. The germline CDR1 and CDR2 sequences are LGHDT and YNNKEL (reference sequence). The CDR3 here is CASSQDWATQETLYF. In DNA, the CDR3 is TGTGCCAGCAGCCAAGATTGGGCCACGCAAGAGACCCTGTACTTC.

This chain uses TRBV5-5 with TRBJ1-4; TRBD1 is a possible D gene (6 bases). This CDR3 is 17 amino acids long. Trimming pared 0 bases from V and 6 bases from J, leaving 18 bases between. The germline V gene encodes CDR1 SGHKS and CDR2 YYEKEE (reference sequence). CDR3 sequence (DNA): TGTGCCAGCAGCTTGGCCGGTGGCGGCAGGGGATATGAAAAACTGTTTTTT. Translating it yields CASSLAGGGRGYEKLFF.

This clonotype was seen at least ten times. This sequence joins TRBV9 and TRBJ1-4; no firm D call. Germline V gives CDR1 SGDLS, CDR2 YYNGEE. This CDR3 is built from 15 residues. V lost 0 bases, J lost 3 bases, and 9 bases lay in between. This chain's CDR3 is CASSVAPGANEKLFF. The CDR3, as DNA: TGTGCCAGCAGCGTAGCTCCGGGTGCTAATGAAAAACTGTTTTTT.

The rearrangement uses TRBV12-3 or TRBV12-4 and TRBJ1-4; tentative D call: TRBD1 (5 bases). Trimming pared 3 bases from V and 7 bases from J, leaving 18 bases between. The CDR3 runs to 16 residues. Here the CDR3 reads CASSFSSQGIGEKLFF. The DNA of the CDR3 is TGTGCCAGCAGTTTTTCTAGCCAGGGAATAGGTGAAAAACTGTTTTTT.

This clonotype came up many times. The V and J genes are TRBV7-4 and TRBJ1-4; D perhaps matches TRBD1 (6 bases). This CDR3 is 21 amino acids long. From germline, CDR1 is SGHVT and CDR2 SQSDAQ. Trimming removed 1 base at V and 0 bases at J, with 24 bases between. The CDR3 is CASSLDFQDGTIVATNEKLFF. As DNA, the CDR3 is TGTGCCAGCAGCTTAGACTTTCAGGATGGGACAATAGTCGCAACTAATGAAAAACTGTTTTTT. Full variable domain (missing parts from reference TRBV7-4 and TRBJ1-4): GAGVSQSPRYKVAKRGRDVALRCDSISGHVTLYWYRQTLGQGSEVLTYSQSDAQRDKSGRPSGRFSAERPERSVSTLKIQRTEQGDSAVYLCASSLDFQDGTIVATNEKLFFGSGTQLSVL.